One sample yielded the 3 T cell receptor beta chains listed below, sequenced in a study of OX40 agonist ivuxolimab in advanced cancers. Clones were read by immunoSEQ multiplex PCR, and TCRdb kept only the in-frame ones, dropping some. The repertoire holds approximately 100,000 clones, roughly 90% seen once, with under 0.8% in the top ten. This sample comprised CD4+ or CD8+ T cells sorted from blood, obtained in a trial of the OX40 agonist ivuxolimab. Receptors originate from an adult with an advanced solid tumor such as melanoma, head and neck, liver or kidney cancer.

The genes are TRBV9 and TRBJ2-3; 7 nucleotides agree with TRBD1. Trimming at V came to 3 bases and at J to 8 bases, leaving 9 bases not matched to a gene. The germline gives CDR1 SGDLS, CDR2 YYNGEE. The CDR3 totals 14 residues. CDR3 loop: CASSGDRVGGTQYF. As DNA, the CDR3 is TGTGCCAGCAGCGGAGACAGGGTAGGGGGTACGCAGTATTTT.

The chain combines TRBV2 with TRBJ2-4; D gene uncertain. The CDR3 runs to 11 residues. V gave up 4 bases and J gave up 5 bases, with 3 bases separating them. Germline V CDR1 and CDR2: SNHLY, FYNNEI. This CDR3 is CASSGQNIQYF. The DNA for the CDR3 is TGTGCCAGCAGTGGGCAAAACATTCAGTACTTC.

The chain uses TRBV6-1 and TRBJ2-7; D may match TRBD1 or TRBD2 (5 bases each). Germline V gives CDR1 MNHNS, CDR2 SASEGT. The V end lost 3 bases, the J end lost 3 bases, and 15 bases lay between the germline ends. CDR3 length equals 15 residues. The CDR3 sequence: CASSDGTARGYEQYF. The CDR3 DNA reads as TGTGCCAGCAGTGACGGGACGGCTAGGGGCTACGAGCAGTACTTC.